The T cell receptor (beta chain) under discussion was sequenced for a study of beta chain features in type 1 diabetes. Study-wide results and limits: A closer apparent resemblance between naive, central memory and Treg TCRB repertoires was seen in patients than in healthy donors.

What was sequenced were expressed TCRB transcripts, since all of the isolated RNA had been reverse transcribed. Sequenced by immunoSEQ multiplex PCR; TCRdb stores in-frame clones only, minus some. This table holds 400,000 to 600,000 clones, approximately 28% found once. CD45RO/CCR7/CD25/CD127/CD95/CD27 sorting isolated CD4+ naive, central memory, regulatory and stem cell-like memory cells. The CDR3 runs to 15 residues. The trim removed 6 bases at V and 4 bases at J, leaving 12 bases unmatched. Germline V gives CDR1 SQVTM, CDR2 ANQGSEA. The table lists this clone with a few counts. Its antigen is currently unknown.

Sequences were obtained from naive CD4+ T cells from blood. This sequence joins TRBV29-1 and TRBJ2-5; 9 bases are a match to TRBD2. The receptor was derived from a man between 18 and 35 years old in good health. Written as DNA, the CDR3 is TGCAGCGTGGCTAGCGGGGCCGGGGTTGGAGAGACCCAGTACTTC. Protein sequence: CSVASGAGVGETQYF.